These T cell receptor beta chains were read from a single sample in a study of OX40 agonist ivuxolimab in advanced cancers. Method: immunoSEQ multiplex PCR; TCRdb's copy keeps in-frame clones and lacks some. The sample lists tens of thousands of clones, over 75% occurring once. This material consisted of CD4+ or CD8+ T cells sorted from blood, taken in a trial of the OX40 agonist ivuxolimab. These TCRs come from an adult with an advanced solid tumor such as melanoma, head and neck, liver or kidney cancer. Each CDR3 is given with its conserved first and last residue. D genes are given only for firm matches. Size tells how often a clone was seen (once, few, many) or the class of an expanded clone, and some rows leave it out.

length | size | J | V | D | DNA | CDR3
12 | - | TRBJ2-1 | TRBV7-2 | - | TGTGCCAGCAGCTTAGTGGTCAATGAGCAGTTCTTC | CASSLVVNEQFF
15 | - | TRBJ2-7 | TRBV7-3 | - | TGTGCCAGCAGCTTCGATTCTTTTACCACCTACGAGCAGTACTTC | CASSFDSFTTYEQYF
13 | - | TRBJ2-5 | TRBV5-1 | - | TGTGCCAGCAGCCTGCTGGGCCCGACGGCCCAGTACTTC | CASSLLGPTAQYF
17 | - | TRBJ2-2 | TRBV4-1 | - | TGCGCCAGCAGCCAAGCCACCATTCAGAAAGGCACCGGGGAGCTGTTTTTT | CASSQATIQKGTGELFF
14 | - | TRBJ1-2 | TRBV7-2 | - | TGTGCCAGCAGCTTTCCGACAGCAAACTATGGCTACACCTTC | CASSFPTANYGYTF
13 | - | TRBJ2-1 | TRBV12-5 | - | TGTGCTAGTGCCCCCGGAGGGAGTCAGACCGGGTTCTTC | CASAPGGSQTGFF
14 | - | TRBJ2-6 | TRBV7-3 | - | TGTGCCAGCAGCTTTATCTCTGGGGCCAACGTCCTGACTTTC | CASSFISGANVLTF
17 | - | TRBJ2-5 | TRBV11-2 | - | TGTGCCAGCAGCCTAGGGGCCGGAAAACCCCCCCAAGAGACCCAGTACTTC | CASSLGAGKPPQETQYF
17 | once | TRBJ2-7 | TRBV30 | TRBD1 | TGTGCCTGGATTAGGCCCCTGGGACAGGGGGCGTTATACGAGCAGTACTTC | CAWIRPLGQGALYEQYF
20 | - | TRBJ1-5 | TRBV23-1 | - | TGCGCCAGCACAGTTTTCGCCGGGCCCCGGGGACGGTATAGCAATCAGCCCCAGCATTTT | CASTVFAGPRGRYSNQPQHF
14 | - | TRBJ1-1 | TRBV30 | - | TGTGCCTGGAGGCCTCCGGCGACACACACTGAAGCTTTCTTT | CAWRPPATHTEAFF
15 | - | TRBJ2-7 | TRBV4-3 | TRBD2 | TGCGCCAGCAGCCAAGATTCGGGGGGGGCCTACGAGCAGTACTTC | CASSQDSGGAYEQYF
11 | - | TRBJ2-7 | TRBV10-3 | - | TGTGCCATCAGCACAGGGCCCGAGCAGTACTTC | CAISTGPEQYF
16 | - | TRBJ2-5 | TRBV5-3 | - | TGTGCCAGAAGCGCGGGACAGCCAGATTGGGGAGAGACCCAGTACTTC | CARSAGQPDWGETQYF
12 | - | TRBJ1-2 | TRBV10-3 | - | TGTGCCATCAGTGTGGAGAACTATGGCTACACCTTC | CAISVENYGYTF
15 | - | TRBJ2-3 | TRBV5-6 | TRBD1 | TGTGCCAGCACCGTCCGACAGGGGTACGCAGATACGCAGTATTTT | CASTVRQGYADTQYF
13 | - | TRBJ2-7 | TRBV19 | - | TGTGCCAGTAGTACGAACCGACCCTACGAGCAGTACTTC | CASSTNRPYEQYF
13 | - | TRBJ1-1 | TRBV7-3 | - | TGTGCCAGCAGCTCGGGACGGAACACTGAAGCTTTCTTT | CASSSGRNTEAFF
16 | - | TRBJ1-1 | TRBV11-2 | - | TGTGCCAGCAGCTTACGGGGGGTGAGCGAGAACACTGAAGCTTTCTTT | CASSLRGVSENTEAFF
14 | - | TRBJ2-5 | TRBV7-3 | TRBD2 | TGTGCCAGCAGCTCGAGCGGGGCGAAAGAGACCCAGTACTTC | CASSSSGAKETQYF
12 | few | TRBJ2-5 | TRBV5-4 | - | TGTGCCAGCAGCTTAAGCAGGGAGACCCAGTACTTC | CASSLSRETQYF
16 | - | TRBJ2-5 | TRBV7-9 | TRBD1 | TGTGCCAGCAGCCCCCGGACAGGGCCGTCCCAAGAGACCCAGTACTTC | CASSPRTGPSQETQYF